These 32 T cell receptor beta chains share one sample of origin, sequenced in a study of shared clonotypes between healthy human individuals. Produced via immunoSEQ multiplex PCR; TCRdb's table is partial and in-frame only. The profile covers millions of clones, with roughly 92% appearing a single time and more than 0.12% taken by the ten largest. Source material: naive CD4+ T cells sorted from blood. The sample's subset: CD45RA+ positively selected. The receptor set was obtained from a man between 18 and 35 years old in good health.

CDR3 bases: TGTGCCAGCAGTTTATTTTCTCGGGACAGGGGGCGGGATGGCTACACCTTC. It codes for CASSLFSRDRGRDGYTF. This chain links TRBV27 with TRBJ1-2, with TRBD1 identical over 12 bases. Germline V lookup: CDR1 MNHEY, CDR2 SMNVEV (reference sequence). The CDR3 covers 17 residues. V lost 1 base to trimming and J lost 6 bases; unmatched junction nucleotides: 9.

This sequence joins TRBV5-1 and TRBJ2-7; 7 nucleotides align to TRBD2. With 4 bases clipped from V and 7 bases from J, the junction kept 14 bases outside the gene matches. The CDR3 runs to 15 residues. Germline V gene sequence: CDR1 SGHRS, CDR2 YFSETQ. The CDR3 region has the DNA TGCGCCAGCAGCGACCAAGCGGGGCCCTCCTTTGAGCAGTACTTC. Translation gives CASSDQAGPSFEQYF.

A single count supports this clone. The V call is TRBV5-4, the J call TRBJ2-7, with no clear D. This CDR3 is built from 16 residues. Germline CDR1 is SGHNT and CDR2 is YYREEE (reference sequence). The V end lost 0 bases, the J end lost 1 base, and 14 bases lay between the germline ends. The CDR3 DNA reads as TGTGCCAGCAGCTTGGAGCCCAGCAGTTCATCCTACGAGCAGTACTTC. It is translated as CASSLEPSSSSYEQYF.

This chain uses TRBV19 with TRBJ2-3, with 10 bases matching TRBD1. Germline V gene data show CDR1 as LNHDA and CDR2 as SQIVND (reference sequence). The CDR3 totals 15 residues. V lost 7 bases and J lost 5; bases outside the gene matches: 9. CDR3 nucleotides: TGTGCCAGTAATCATCCCGGGACAGGGGAAGATACGCAGTATTTT. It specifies CASNHPGTGEDTQYF.

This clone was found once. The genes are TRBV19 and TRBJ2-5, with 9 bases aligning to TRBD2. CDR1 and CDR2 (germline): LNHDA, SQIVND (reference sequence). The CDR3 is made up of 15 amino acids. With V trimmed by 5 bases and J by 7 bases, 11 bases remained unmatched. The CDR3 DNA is TGTGCCAGTAGTGAGGGGACTAGCCGCCTTGGGACCCAGTACTTC. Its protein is CASSEGTSRLGTQYF.

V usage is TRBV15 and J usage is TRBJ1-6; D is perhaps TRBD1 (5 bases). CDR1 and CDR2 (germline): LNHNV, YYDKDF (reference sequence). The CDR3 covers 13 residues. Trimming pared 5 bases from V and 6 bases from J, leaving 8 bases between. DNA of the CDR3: TGTGCCACCAGCCTCCAGGGTAATTCACCCCTCCACTTT. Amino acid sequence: CATSLQGNSPLHF.

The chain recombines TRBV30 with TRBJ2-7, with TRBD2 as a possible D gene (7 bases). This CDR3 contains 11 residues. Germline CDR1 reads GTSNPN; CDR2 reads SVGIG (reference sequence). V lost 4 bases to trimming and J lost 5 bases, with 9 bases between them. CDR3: CAWMGGHEQYF. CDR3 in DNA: TGTGCCTGGATGGGGGGGCACGAGCAGTACTTC.

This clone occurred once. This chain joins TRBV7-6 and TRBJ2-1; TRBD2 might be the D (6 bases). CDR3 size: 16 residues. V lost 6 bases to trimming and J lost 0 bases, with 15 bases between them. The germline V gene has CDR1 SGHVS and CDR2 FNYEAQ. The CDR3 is CASSLLASSSYNEQFF. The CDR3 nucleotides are TGTGCCAGCAGTCTTCTAGCGTCAAGCTCCTACAATGAGCAGTTCTTC.

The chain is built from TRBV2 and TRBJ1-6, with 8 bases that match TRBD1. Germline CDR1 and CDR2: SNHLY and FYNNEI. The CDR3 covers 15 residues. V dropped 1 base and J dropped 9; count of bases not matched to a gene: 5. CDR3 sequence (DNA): TGTGCCAGCAGTGAAGAGGGACAGGTGGTTTCACCCCTCCACTTT. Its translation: CASSEEGQVVSPLHF.

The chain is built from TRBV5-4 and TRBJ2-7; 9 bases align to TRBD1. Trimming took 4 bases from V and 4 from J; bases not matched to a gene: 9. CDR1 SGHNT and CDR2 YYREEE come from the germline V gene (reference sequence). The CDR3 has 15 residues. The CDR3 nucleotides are TGTGCCAGCAGCCTCCAGGGACAGGGAGGTTACGAGCAGTACTTC. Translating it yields CASSLQGQGGYEQYF. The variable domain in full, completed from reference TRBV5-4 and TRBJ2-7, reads ETGVTQSPTHLIKTRGQQVTLRCSSQSGHNTVSWYQQALGQGPQFIFQYYREEENGRGNFPPRFSGLQFPNYSSELNVNALELDDSALYLCASSLQGQGGYEQYFGPGTRLTVT.

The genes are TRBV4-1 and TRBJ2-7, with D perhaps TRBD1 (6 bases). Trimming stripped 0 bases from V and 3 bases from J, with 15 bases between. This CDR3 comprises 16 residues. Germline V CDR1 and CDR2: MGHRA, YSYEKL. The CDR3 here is CASSQEPSNRVYEQYF. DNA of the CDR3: TGCGCCAGCAGCCAAGAGCCCTCCAACAGGGTCTACGAGCAGTACTTC.

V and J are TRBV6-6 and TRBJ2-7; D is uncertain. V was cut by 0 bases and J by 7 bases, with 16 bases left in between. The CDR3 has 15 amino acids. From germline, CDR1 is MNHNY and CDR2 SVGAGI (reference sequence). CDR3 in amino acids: CASSYSITASGEQYF. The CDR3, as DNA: TGTGCCAGCAGTTACTCGATTACGGCCTCGGGTGAGCAGTACTTC.

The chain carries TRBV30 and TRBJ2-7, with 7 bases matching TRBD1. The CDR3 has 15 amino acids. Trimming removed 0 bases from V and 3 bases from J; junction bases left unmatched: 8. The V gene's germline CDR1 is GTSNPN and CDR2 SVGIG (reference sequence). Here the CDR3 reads CAWSVEHNRGYEQYF. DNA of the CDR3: TGTGCCTGGAGTGTAGAGCATAACAGGGGCTACGAGCAGTACTTC.

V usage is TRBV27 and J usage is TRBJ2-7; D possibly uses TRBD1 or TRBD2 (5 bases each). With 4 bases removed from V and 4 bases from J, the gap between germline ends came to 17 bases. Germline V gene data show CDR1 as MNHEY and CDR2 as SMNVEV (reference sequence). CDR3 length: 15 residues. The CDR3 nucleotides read TGTGCCAGCAGTTCCGGAGGACATGGGTCATACGAGCAGTACTTC. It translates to CASSSGGHGSYEQYF.

The CDR3 DNA reads TGTGCCAGCAGCGCAGGCAGGACAGGGGAAAAGACCCAGTACTTC. This encodes CASSAGRTGEKTQYF. The chain carries TRBV14 and TRBJ2-5, with 9 bases fitting TRBD1. Germline values: CDR1 SGHDN, CDR2 FVKESK. The CDR3 sequence is 15 residues long. V lost 5 bases, J lost 6 bases, and 10 bases stayed unmatched.

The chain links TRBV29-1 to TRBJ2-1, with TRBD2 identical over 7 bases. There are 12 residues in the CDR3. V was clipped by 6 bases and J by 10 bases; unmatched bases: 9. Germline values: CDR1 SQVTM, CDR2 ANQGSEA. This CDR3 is CSVSGTKLEQFF. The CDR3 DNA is TGCAGCGTGAGCGGGACCAAACTAGAGCAGTTCTTC.

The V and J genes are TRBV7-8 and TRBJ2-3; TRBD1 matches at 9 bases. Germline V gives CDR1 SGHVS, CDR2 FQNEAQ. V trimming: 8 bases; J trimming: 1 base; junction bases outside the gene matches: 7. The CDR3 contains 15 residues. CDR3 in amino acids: CASGPGQGGTDTQYF. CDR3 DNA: TGTGCCAGCGGCCCGGGACAGGGAGGCACAGATACGCAGTATTTT.

Here the CDR3 reads CASSLTGGTGSYEQYF. CDR3 nucleotide sequence: TGTGCCAGCAGCTTAACAGGGGGGACAGGGTCCTACGAGCAGTACTTC. The chain uses TRBV7-3 and TRBJ2-7, with TRBD1 matching 9 bases. The CDR3 consists of 16 residues. The ends lost 0 bases at V and 1 base at J; junction bases unmatched: 4. The V gene's germline CDR1 is SGHTA and CDR2 FQGTGA. The variable domain in full, completed from reference TRBV7-3 and TRBJ2-7, reads GAGVSQTPSNKVTEKGKYVELRCDPISGHTALYWYRQSLGQGPEFLIYFQGTGAADDSGLPNDRFFAVRPEGSVSTLKIQRTERGDSAVYLCASSLTGGTGSYEQYFGPGTRLTVT.

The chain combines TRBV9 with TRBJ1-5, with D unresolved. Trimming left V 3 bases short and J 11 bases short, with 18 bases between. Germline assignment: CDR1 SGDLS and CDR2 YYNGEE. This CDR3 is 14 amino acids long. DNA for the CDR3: TGTGCCAGCAGCGCAGTCCCAGGCGGAGGGACCCAGCATTTT. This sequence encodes CASSAVPGGGTQHF.

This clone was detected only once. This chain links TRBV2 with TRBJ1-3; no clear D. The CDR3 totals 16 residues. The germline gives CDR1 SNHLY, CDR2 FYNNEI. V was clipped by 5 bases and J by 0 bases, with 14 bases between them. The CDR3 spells CASSYSQFDSGNTIYF. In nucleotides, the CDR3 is TGTGCCAGCAGTTACTCACAGTTCGACTCTGGAAACACCATATATTTT.

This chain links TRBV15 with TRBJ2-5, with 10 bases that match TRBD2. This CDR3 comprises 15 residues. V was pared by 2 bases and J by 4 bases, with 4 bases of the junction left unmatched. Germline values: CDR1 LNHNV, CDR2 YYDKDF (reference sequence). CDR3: CATSRLAGEGETQYF. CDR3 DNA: TGTGCCACCAGCAGACTAGCGGGAGAAGGAGAGACCCAGTACTTC.

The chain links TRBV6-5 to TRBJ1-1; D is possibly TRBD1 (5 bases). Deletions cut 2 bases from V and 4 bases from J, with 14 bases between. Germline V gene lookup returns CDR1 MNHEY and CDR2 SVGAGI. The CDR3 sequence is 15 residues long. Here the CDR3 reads CASSYHQGRSTEAFF. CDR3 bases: TGTGCCAGCAGTTACCATCAGGGAAGGTCCACTGAAGCTTTCTTT.

The CDR3 sequence: CASSSWTGGKNYGYTF. CDR3 nucleotide sequence: TGTGCCAGTAGTTCCTGGACAGGGGGCAAGAACTATGGCTACACCTTC. The rearrangement joins TRBV19 to TRBJ1-2; TRBD1 matches 11 bases. J lost 2 bases, V lost 5 bases, and 7 bases had no gene match. The CDR3 spans 16 residues. Germline CDR1 and CDR2: LNHDA and SQIVND (reference sequence). Combining the CDR3 with reference TRBV19 and TRBJ1-2 gives the whole variable domain DGGITQSPKYLFRKEGQNVTLSCEQNLNHDAMYWYRQDPGQGLRLIYYSQIVNDFQKGDIAEGYSVSREKKESFPLTVTSAQKNPTAFYLCASSSWTGGKNYGYTFGSGTRLTVV.

The CDR3 DNA is TGTGCCAGTAGTACGACAACCCGAGGGGGGAATGAGCAGTTCTTC. It codes for CASSTTTRGGNEQFF. This chain joins TRBV19 and TRBJ2-1; D is possibly TRBD1 or TRBD2 (6 bases each). The CDR3 has 15 residues. Germline V gene lookup returns CDR1 LNHDA and CDR2 SQIVND (reference sequence). With 4 bases removed from V and 7 bases from J, the gap between germline ends came to 17 bases.

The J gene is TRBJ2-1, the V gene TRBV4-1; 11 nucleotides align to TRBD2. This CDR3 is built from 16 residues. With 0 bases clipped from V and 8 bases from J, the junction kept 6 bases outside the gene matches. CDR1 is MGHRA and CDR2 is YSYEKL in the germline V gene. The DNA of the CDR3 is TGCGCCAGCAGCCAAGATACTAGCGGGAGTTTCGATGAGCAGTTCTTC. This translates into CASSQDTSGSFDEQFF.

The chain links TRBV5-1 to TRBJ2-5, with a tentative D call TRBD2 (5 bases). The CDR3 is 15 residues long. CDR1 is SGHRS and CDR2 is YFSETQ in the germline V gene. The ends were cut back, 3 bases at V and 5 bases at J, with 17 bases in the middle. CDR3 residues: CASSSGERARETQYF. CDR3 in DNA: TGCGCCAGCAGCTCTGGTGAGAGGGCCCGGGAGACCCAGTACTTC.

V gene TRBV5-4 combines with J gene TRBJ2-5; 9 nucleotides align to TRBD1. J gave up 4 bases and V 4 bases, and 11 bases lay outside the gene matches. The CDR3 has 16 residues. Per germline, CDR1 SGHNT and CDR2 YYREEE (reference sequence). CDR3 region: CASSTVQGAGGETQYF. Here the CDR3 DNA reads TGTGCCAGCAGCACCGTACAGGGGGCAGGAGGAGAGACCCAGTACTTC.

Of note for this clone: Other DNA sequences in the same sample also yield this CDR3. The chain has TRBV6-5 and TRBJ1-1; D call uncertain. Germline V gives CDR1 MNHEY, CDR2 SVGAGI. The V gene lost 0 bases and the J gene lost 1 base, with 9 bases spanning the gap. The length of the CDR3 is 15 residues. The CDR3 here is CASSYSTGRNTEAFF. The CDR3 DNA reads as TGTGCCAGCAGTTACTCGACGGGAAGGAACACTGAAGCTTTCTTT.

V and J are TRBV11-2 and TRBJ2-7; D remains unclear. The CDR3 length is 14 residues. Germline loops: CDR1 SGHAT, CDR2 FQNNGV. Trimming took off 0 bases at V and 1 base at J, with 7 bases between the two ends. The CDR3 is CASSLDAISYEQYF. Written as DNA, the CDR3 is TGTGCCAGCAGCTTAGACGCCATATCCTACGAGCAGTACTTC.

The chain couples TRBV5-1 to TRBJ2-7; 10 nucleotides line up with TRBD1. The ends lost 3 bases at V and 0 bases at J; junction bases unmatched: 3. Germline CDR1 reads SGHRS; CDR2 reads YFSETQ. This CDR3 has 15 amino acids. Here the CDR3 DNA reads TGCGCCAGCAGCTGGACAGGGGGAAGCTCCTACGAGCAGTACTTC. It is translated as CASSWTGGSSYEQYF.

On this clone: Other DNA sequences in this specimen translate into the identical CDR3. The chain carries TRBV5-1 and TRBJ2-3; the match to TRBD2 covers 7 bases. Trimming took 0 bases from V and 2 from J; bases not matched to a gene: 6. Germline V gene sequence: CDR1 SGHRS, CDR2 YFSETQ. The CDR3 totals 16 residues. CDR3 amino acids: CASSLEASGVTDTQYF. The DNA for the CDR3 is TGCGCCAGCAGCTTGGAAGCTAGCGGAGTCACAGATACGCAGTATTTT.

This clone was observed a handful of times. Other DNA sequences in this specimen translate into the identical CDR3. For the CDR3, the DNA is TGTGCCAGCGGACAGGGGGGCGAGCAGTACTTC. It yields the protein CASGQGGEQYF. The rearrangement uses TRBV6-5 and TRBJ2-7, with TRBD1 matching over 10 bases. The germline V gene encodes CDR1 MNHEY and CDR2 SVGAGI. V shed 8 bases and J 6 bases; nucleotides not matched to a gene: 1. CDR3 length: 11 amino acids.